Detailed here is one T cell receptor (beta chain). The antigen it recognizes is unknown. Base qualities are not recorded, but no much larger clone differs from it by a single base. Libraries came from the immunoSEQ multiplex PCR assay. TCRdb's version of the immuneACCESS table is confined to in-frame rearrangements and falls short of the full clone set. An unresolved V gene accounts for under half of the shortfall where checked; the remainder is of unknown origin. For this sample the table gives around 98,000 clones, of which about 94% were detected only once. The ten biggest clones cover about 0.23% of the sample. The data were taken from a study of technical replicates of blood from several donors listed by TCRdb under 2017. The sequence derives from a human donor in good health. Material: T cells isolated from PBMCs.

The CDR3 protein sequence reads: CASSPTSRLAAHYNEQFF. The bases read TGTGCCAGCAGCCCTACTTCCCGACTAGCGGCCCATTACAATGAGCAGTTCTTC. The sequence joins TRBV2 to TRBJ2-1, with 9 bases in between that match TRBD2. Relative to germline, V is missing 6 bases and J is missing 4 bases, with 16 bases of the junction outside any gene match. The CDR3 covers 18 residues, taking in both the cysteine and the phenylalanine. Of the read, only the CDR3 DNA is kept; its 54 bases are in frame from base 1. The CDR1 and CDR2 encoded by the germline V gene are SNHLY and FYNNEI.